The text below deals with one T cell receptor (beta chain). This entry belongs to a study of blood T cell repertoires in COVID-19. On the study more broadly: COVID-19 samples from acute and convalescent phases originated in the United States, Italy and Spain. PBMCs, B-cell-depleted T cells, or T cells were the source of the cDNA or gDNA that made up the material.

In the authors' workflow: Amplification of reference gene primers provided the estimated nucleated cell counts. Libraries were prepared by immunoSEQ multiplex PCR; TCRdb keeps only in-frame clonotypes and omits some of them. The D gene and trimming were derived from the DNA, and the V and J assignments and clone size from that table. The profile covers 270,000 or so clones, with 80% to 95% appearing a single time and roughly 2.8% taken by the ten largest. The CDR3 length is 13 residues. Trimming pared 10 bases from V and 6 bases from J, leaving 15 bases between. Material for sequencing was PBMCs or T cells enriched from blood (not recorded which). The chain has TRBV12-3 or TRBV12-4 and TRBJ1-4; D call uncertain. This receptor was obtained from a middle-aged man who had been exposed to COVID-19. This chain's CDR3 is CATSRGGDEKLFF. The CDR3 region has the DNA TGTGCCACCTCCCGGGGTGGGGATGAAAAACTGTTTTTT.